The following is a T cell receptor (beta chain) sequence with its context. Antigen unknown. This record belongs to a study of cytomegalovirus exposure and HLA in healthy donors. Findings and caveats of the study: A prior analysis recorded that most TCR beta V segments were productive about 87% or about 30% of the time. For TCR beta chains, V- and J-gene trimming was later linked to a missense DCLRE1C variant. Highest at DRB1 and lowest at HLA-C, TCR association rates differed among HLA loci in a later analysis.

Germline V gene sequence: CDR1 SGHAT, CDR2 FQNNGV. The CDR3 totals 14 residues. Between the trimmed V and J ends, which lost 8 bases and 11 bases, there was a span of 23 bases. 13 Jbeta primers and 60 Vbeta primers were used for the PCR. Clones were sequenced by immunoSEQ multiplex PCR, and TCRdb holds only the in-frame ones, with some missing. Of under 45,000 clones in the sample, about 80% were seen once. This sequence joins TRBV11-2 and TRBJ2-3; D possibly corresponds to TRBD2 (5 bases). The TCR originated in a man under 40 in good health and CMV-seronegative. The sequenced sample consisted of PBMCs. As DNA, the CDR3 is TGTGCCAGCGAGGTGGAATCCCACACTCGGGGGCAGTATTTT. As protein: CASEVESHTRGQYF.